The rows below give T cell receptor beta chains drawn from one sample of a study of blood T cells in healthy people across ages. Via MiXCR, TCRdb re-called the 5' RACE reads, giving one row per CDR3 protein. The sample lists around 800,000 distinct CDR3 sequences, roughly 46% occurring once. What was sequenced was blood. Receptors were obtained from a man older than 75 in good health. Each CDR3 is given with its conserved first and last residue. D genes are given only for firm matches. Only part of the rows carry a size: once, few, many, or a class if the clone is expanded.

.	TRBV15	TRBJ1-5	.	TGTGCCACCAGCAGAGGGATAGGCAATCAGCCCCAGCATTTT	CATSRGIGNQPQHF
few	TRBV6-5	TRBJ2-3	TRBD1	TGTGCCAGCAGCTTGGGGACAGGGGGCTCAGATACGCAGTATTTT	CASSLGTGGSDTQYF
many	TRBV20-1	TRBJ2-1	TRBD2	TGCAGTGCTAGAGATCGGGTAGCGGGAGTACGCAATGAGCAGTTCTTC	CSARDRVAGVRNEQFF
many	TRBV9	TRBJ2-7	TRBD2	TGTGCCAGCAGCCCGGGGTCTAGCGGGAGCGAGGAGCAGTACTTC	CASSPGSSGSEEQYF
few	TRBV24-1	TRBJ2-1	TRBD2	TGTGCCACCAGTGTCTTGACTAGCGGGAGGCGTGAGCAGTTCTTC	CATSVLTSGRREQFF
once	TRBV6-5	TRBJ1-1	.	TGTGCCAGCGGCCCCTCGGGAGGGGTAGCTTTCTTT	CASGPSGGVAFF
.	TRBV6-5	TRBJ2-7	TRBD2	TGTGCCATCAGGGCTAGCGGGGCCTCCTACGAGCAGTACTTC	CAIRASGASYEQYF
.	TRBV20-1	TRBJ2-3	TRBD2	TGCAAACTAAGCGGGGGGGCAGGGGATACGCAGTATTTT	CKLSGGAGDTQYF
once	TRBV6-2/TRBV6-3	TRBJ1-2	TRBD1	TGTGCCAGCAGTTACGAGGGCAGCGACAGGGACTATGGCTACACCTTC	CASSYEGSDRDYGYTF
few	TRBV28	TRBJ2-1	TRBD1	TGTGCCAGCATCCGGGACAGGACGTGGGATGAGCAGTTCTTC	CASIRDRTWDEQFF
few	TRBV6-6	TRBJ2-7	TRBD2	TGTGCCAGCAGTTCCCCGGGACTAGCGCCTTCCTACGAGCAGTACTTC	CASSSPGLAPSYEQYF
.	TRBV2	TRBJ2-3	.	TGTGCCAGCAGTGAGGGGGGCCACAGGGATACGCAGTATTTT	CASSEGGHRDTQYF
many	TRBV20-1	TRBJ1-2	TRBD1	TGCAGTGCTAGCCACAGGGGGCTCGAAGGCTACACCTTC	CSASHRGLEGYTF
many	TRBV2	TRBJ2-5	.	TGTGCCAGCAGTGATGTGGGTCGGTTACAAGAGACCCAGTACTTC	CASSDVGRLQETQYF
few	TRBV25-1	TRBJ2-7	.	TGTGCCAGCAGTGAACATGGCGGCAGGGGAGCCGAGCAGTACTTC	CASSEHGGRGAEQYF
.	TRBV27	TRBJ2-1	.	TGTGCCAGCAGTCCCCCGGGGGCGGGGAGCTCCTACAATGAGCAGTTCTTC	CASSPPGAGSSYNEQFF
.	TRBV7-2	TRBJ1-2	TRBD1	TGTGCCAGCAGCTTAGACGGGACAGAAGTATATGGCTACACCTTC	CASSLDGTEVYGYTF
.	TRBV29-1	TRBJ2-2	.	TGCAGCGTTGAAGATTCCCCCTCGAACACCGGGGAGCTGTTTTTT	CSVEDSPSNTGELFF
.	TRBV20-1	TRBJ2-5	TRBD1	TGCAGTGCTAGAGATGCGGGCAGGGGGCATCAAGAGACCCAGTACTTC	CSARDAGRGHQETQYF
many	TRBV29-1	TRBJ2-1	.	TGCAGCGTTGCAATGGCTACTGAGCAGTTCTTC	CSVAMATEQFF
.	TRBV20-1	TRBJ2-3	TRBD2	TGCAGTGCTCCACCTAGCGGGAGGGGGACAGATACGCAGTATTTT	CSAPPSGRGTDTQYF
.	TRBV4-3	TRBJ2-7	.	TGCGCCAGCAGCCAAGATCGACAGGCCTACGAGCAGTACTTC	CASSQDRQAYEQYF
.	TRBV18	TRBJ1-4	.	TGTGCCAGCTCAATCGCGGCCACTAATGAAAAACTGTTTTTT	CASSIAATNEKLFF
.	TRBV28	TRBJ1-1	TRBD1	TGTGCCAGCAGGGAGGGACAGGGGTCTGAAGCTTTCTTT	CASREGQGSEAFF
.	TRBV7-2	TRBJ1-4	.	TGTGCCAGCAGCCGAGAGGTGGCAACTAATGAAAAACTGTTTTTT	CASSREVATNEKLFF
.	TRBV28	TRBJ1-1	.	TGTGCCAGCAGGACCTGCTTCGGACAGTTTGAGGGACAAGCTTTCTTT	CASRTCFGQFEGQAFF
.	TRBV20-1	TRBJ2-1	.	TGCAGTGCTAGGAGTGCCGCGGGGCCCTACAATGAGCAGTTCTTC	CSARSAAGPYNEQFF
.	TRBV7-9	TRBJ2-1	.	TGTGCCAGCAGCCAACCAAAGAGGGGGGGGACAAGTTACGATGAGCAGTTCTTC	CASSQPKRGGTSYDEQFF
.	TRBV7-3	TRBJ2-5	.	TGTGCCAGCAGCCCACAGGGATCTGGGACCCAGTACTTC	CASSPQGSGTQYF
.	TRBV12-3/TRBV12-4	TRBJ2-5	TRBD1	TGTGCCAGCAGTCCCGGGACAGGGGACGGGGAGGCCCAGTACTTC	CASSPGTGDGEAQYF
few	TRBV15	TRBJ2-7	.	TGTGCCACCAGCAGCGGCCCGGGGCGAAACTACGAGCAGTACTTC	CATSSGPGRNYEQYF
.	TRBV10-3	TRBJ2-7	TRBD2	TGTGCCAGCGGGGTTACTAGCGGGAGTCCCTCCTACGAGCAGTACTTC	CASGVTSGSPSYEQYF
.	TRBV13	TRBJ2-3	TRBD2	TGTGCCAGCAGCTTATACCTCCGGACTAGCGGGAGGTCAGGCACAGATACGCAGTATTTT	CASSLYLRTSGRSGTDTQYF
few	TRBV28	TRBJ1-2	.	TGTGCCAGCAAAAATAGTGGGGGATTAAACTATGGCTACACCTTC	CASKNSGGLNYGYTF
.	TRBV30	TRBJ2-7	.	TGTGCCTGCTCGGACGGTAGCTCCTACGAGCAGTACTTC	CACSDGSSYEQYF
.	TRBV7-2	TRBJ2-1	TRBD2	TGTGCCAGCAGCCTCTACGCAGGGGTTCTAGCGGGAGACTACAGTGAGCAGTTCTTC	CASSLYAGVLAGDYSEQFF
.	TRBV5-5	TRBJ1-6	.	TGTGCCAGCAGCTTGGACCACCCGGCGGGGTCACCCCTCCACTTT	CASSLDHPAGSPLHF
.	TRBV12-3/TRBV12-4	TRBJ2-5	TRBD2	TGTGCCAGCAGGGTAGCGGGAGGATTGGAGACCCAGTACTTC	CASRVAGGLETQYF
few	TRBV9	TRBJ2-1	.	TGTGCCAGCAGCGAGGGGAGACCCTACAATGAGCAGTTCTTC	CASSEGRPYNEQFF
.	TRBV28	TRBJ2-3	.	TGTGCCAGCAAGCTAGAAGTCCCAGATACGCAGTATTTT	CASKLEVPDTQYF
.	TRBV2	TRBJ1-2	.	TGTGTCGGCAGTGAAGAGTCGACGGCCTATGGCTACACCTTC	CVGSEESTAYGYTF
.	TRBV25-1	TRBJ2-5	.	TGTGCCCGAAACCCAGGGGGACTAGAGACCCAGTACTTC	CARNPGGLETQYF
.	TRBV20-1	TRBJ2-1	.	TGCAGTGCAAACTTCAACGTCGCTGAGACCCAGTTCTTC	CSANFNVAETQFF
.	TRBV29-1	TRBJ1-4	.	TGCAGCGTTGAAGGGGGAGAAGGGGAAAAACTGTTTTTT	CSVEGGEGEKLFF
few	TRBV5-6	TRBJ2-4	.	TGTGCCAGCAGCCGTGATCGGGACCCCATTCAGTACTTC	CASSRDRDPIQYF
few	TRBV20-1	TRBJ2-7	.	TGCAGTGCCCACGACGGGCAGCGCCCTACCACCGAGCAGTACTTC	CSAHDGQRPTTEQYF
.	TRBV7-2	TRBJ2-3	.	TGTGCCAGCAGCCCGACTAATACGCAGTATTTT	CASSPTNTQYF
.	TRBV7-2	TRBJ2-5	TRBD2	TGTGCCAGCTCCCGACTAGCCCCCCGGGGAGAGACCCAGTACTTC	CASSRLAPRGETQYF